These T cell receptor beta chains were read from a single sample in a study of blood T cell repertoires in COVID-19. Here immunoSEQ multiplex PCR was the method, and the copy in TCRdb shows in-frame clones only, minus some. The sample consists of 370,000 or so clones, 81% of them appearing once. The sample comprised peripheral blood. The receptors were sampled from a human donor with acute or convalescent COVID-19. The donor label of this sample is uncertain. The CDR3 runs from the conserved cysteine through the conserved F or W. The order of the fields is CDR3 length, D gene, J gene, V gene, clone size, CDR3 protein, CDR3 DNA. The D gene is left open where the match is weak. Where a row states a size, it is once, few, many or the class of an expanded clone; other rows omit it.

15,TRBD1,TRBJ2-5,TRBV28,.,CASSLPLGTAKTQYF,TGTGCCAGCAGTTTACCCTTGGGGACAGCCAAGACCCAGTACTTC
16,TRBD1,TRBJ1-4,TRBV28,.,CASSPWTGSHNEKLFF,TGTGCCAGCAGTCCTTGGACAGGGAGCCATAATGAAAAACTGTTTTTT
13,.,TRBJ1-5,TRBV7-9,.,CASSPGYNQPQHF,TGTGCCAGCAGCCCAGGGTACAATCAGCCCCAGCATTTT
19,TRBD2,TRBJ2-1,TRBV4-1,.,CASSQDGTSGSISYNEQFF,TGCGCCAGCAGCCAAGATGGGACTAGCGGGAGTATCTCCTACAATGAGCAGTTCTTC
16,TRBD1,TRBJ1-2,TRBV5-4,once,CASSFPPTGRGYGYTF,TGTGCCAGCAGCTTCCCCCCGACAGGGAGAGGATATGGCTACACCTTC
13,.,TRBJ1-2,TRBV12-3/TRBV12-4,.,CASSPQGYYGYTF,TGTGCCAGCAGTCCCCAGGGATACTATGGCTACACCTTC
13,.,TRBJ2-1,TRBV11-2,.,CASSPLGGDEQFF,TGTGCCAGCAGCCCATTAGGGGGGGATGAGCAGTTCTTC
11,.,TRBJ1-2,TRBV6-5,.,CASTDRIGYTF,TGTGCCAGCACCGACAGGATTGGCTACACCTTC
12,TRBD1,TRBJ1-5,TRBV12-3/TRBV12-4,.,CASSLTGQPQHF,TGTGCCAGCAGTTTGACAGGGCAGCCCCAGCATTTT
17,TRBD1,TRBJ1-2,TRBV5-1,.,CASSSASPGQGTYGYTF,TGCGCCAGCAGCTCCGCGTCCCCCGGACAGGGGACCTATGGCTACACCTTC
13,TRBD2,TRBJ2-7,TRBV25-1,.,CASRLAGTLEQYF,TGTGCCAGCAGACTAGCGGGAACCCTCGAGCAGTACTTC
12,.,TRBJ1-1,TRBV5-4,.,CASSFRQAEAFF,TGTGCCAGCAGCTTCAGACAGGCTGAAGCTTTCTTT
14,.,TRBJ2-7,TRBV7-9,.,CASSSLVTSREQYF,TGTGCCAGCAGCTCCCTGGTGACAAGTCGGGAGCAGTACTTC
14,TRBD2,TRBJ2-1,TRBV13,.,CASSARGGATKQFF,TGTGCCAGCAGCGCTAGGGGAGGGGCTACCAAACAGTTCTTC
14,.,TRBJ2-1,TRBV27,.,CASSWGDSYNEQFF,TGTGCCAGCAGTTGGGGGGACTCCTACAATGAGCAGTTCTTC
15,TRBD1,TRBJ2-7,TRBV19,.,CASSIGTGGEYEQYF,TGTGCCAGTAGTATAGGGACAGGGGGCGAATACGAGCAGTACTTC
13,.,TRBJ2-5,TRBV13,.,CASSLDSQETQYF,TGTGCCAGCAGCTTAGACAGCCAAGAGACCCAGTACTTC
15,.,TRBJ1-1,TRBV3-1/TRBV3-2,few,CASSQDLGQTTEAFF,TGTGCCAGCAGCCAAGACTTAGGACAAACCACTGAAGCTTTCTTT
11,.,TRBJ2-7,TRBV27,.,CASSPLAEQYF,TGTGCCAGCAGTCCGTTGGCCGAGCAGTACTTC
15,TRBD2,TRBJ2-1,TRBV5-4,.,CASSLAGGLLNEQFF,TGTGCCAGCAGCCTAGCGGGGGGCCTGTTAAATGAGCAGTTCTTC
13,.,TRBJ2-1,TRBV27,.,CASSLASHNEQFF,TGTGCCAGCAGTTTAGCTAGCCACAATGAGCAGTTCTTC
14,TRBD1,TRBJ2-7,TRBV4-2,.,CASSGQGILDEQYF,TGTGCCAGCAGCGGACAGGGGATACTCGACGAGCAGTACTTC
14,.,TRBJ1-5,TRBV5-5,.,CASSPSGGNQPQHF,TGTGCCAGCAGCCCATCGGGGGGCAATCAGCCCCAGCATTTT
14,TRBD1,TRBJ2-7,TRBV5-1,.,CASSLATGGYEQYF,TGCGCCAGCAGCTTGGCGACAGGGGGATACGAGCAGTACTTC
17,TRBD2,TRBJ2-4,TRBV19,.,CASSVLAGGRAKNIQYF,TGTGCCAGTAGTGTCTTAGCGGGGGGAAGAGCCAAAAACATTCAGTACTTC
15,.,TRBJ2-5,TRBV28,few,CASSLGGSREETQYF,TGTGCCAGCAGTTTAGGGGGCAGTCGAGAAGAGACCCAGTACTTC
15,.,TRBJ1-1,TRBV7-8,.,CASSLRATRGTEAFF,TGTGCCAGCAGCTTGAGGGCTACCCGAGGCACTGAAGCTTTCTTT
14,.,TRBJ2-5,TRBV5-3,.,CARSPSVYQETQYF,TGTGCCAGAAGCCCCAGCGTGTACCAAGAGACCCAGTACTTC
16,TRBD1,TRBJ2-7,TRBV19,once,CASSFEGALPSREQYF,TGTGCCAGTAGTTTTGAGGGGGCTCTTCCATCGAGAGAGCAGTACTTC
15,TRBD1,TRBJ1-6,TRBV5-1,.,CASSAGTGNYSPLHF,TGCGCCAGCAGCGCAGGGACAGGGAATTATTCACCCCTCCACTTT
15,TRBD2,TRBJ2-1,TRBV7-2,.,CASSASGSSYNEQFF,TGTGCCAGCAGCGCTAGCGGGAGCTCCTACAATGAGCAGTTCTTC
16,.,TRBJ1-5,TRBV15,.,CATSRDRGLSNQPQHF,TGTGCCACCAGCAGAGACAGGGGCCTCAGCAATCAGCCCCAGCATTTT
14,.,TRBJ1-1,TRBV21-1,.,CASSKNRENTEAFF,TGTGCCAGCAGCAAAAACAGGGAGAACACTGAAGCTTTCTTT
14,.,TRBJ2-7,TRBV6-5,.,CASSYIQEGYEQYF,TGTGCCAGCAGTTATATACAGGAAGGCTACGAGCAGTACTTC
14,TRBD1,TRBJ1-2,TRBV6-5,.,CASKVWDSFYGYTF,TGTGCCTCTAAGGTTTGGGACAGCTTTTATGGCTACACCTTC
18,TRBD1,TRBJ1-4,TRBV6-1,.,CASSEAAGTGGLDGKLFF,TGTGCCAGCAGTGAAGCCGCTGGGACAGGGGGTCTAGATGGAAAACTGTTTTTT
11,.,TRBJ2-7,TRBV5-1,.,CASSWGDEQYF,TGCGCCAGCAGCTGGGGGGACGAGCAGTACTTC
13,.,TRBJ1-2,TRBV5-6,.,CASSLVTEPGYTF,TGTGCCAGCAGCTTGGTAACAGAACCGGGCTACACCTTC
16,.,TRBJ2-2,TRBV5-4,.,CASSPRGGAGTGELFF,TGTGCCAGCAGCCCGAGGGGGGGCGCGGGGACCGGGGAGCTGTTTTTT
14,.,TRBJ2-5,TRBV6-5,.,CASSYSRQGGTQYF,TGTGCCAGCAGTTACTCTAGGCAGGGGGGGACCCAGTACTTC
15,TRBD1,TRBJ2-5,TRBV28,.,CASTPPNDRDETQYF,TGTGCCAGCACCCCCCCCAATGACAGGGACGAGACCCAGTACTTC
13,TRBD1,TRBJ1-2,TRBV3-1/TRBV3-2,.,CASRRRGERGYTF,TGTGCCAGCAGACGCAGGGGGGAGAGGGGCTACACCTTC
13,TRBD1,TRBJ1-2,TRBV12-5,few,CASGLTGVHGYTF,TGTGCTAGTGGTTTGACAGGGGTGCACGGCTACACCTTC
18,TRBD2,TRBJ2-5,TRBV5-5,.,CASSLAASGGSPGETQYF,TGTGCCAGCAGCTTGGCTGCTAGCGGGGGGTCACCTGGAGAGACCCAGTACTTC
12,.,TRBJ1-1,TRBV19,.,CASSIDSAEAFF,TGTGCCAGTAGTATAGATTCCGCTGAAGCTTTCTTT
15,TRBD1,TRBJ2-2,TRBV11-2,.,CASSSDRGKTGELFF,TGTGCCAGCAGCTCGGACAGGGGTAAAACCGGGGAGCTGTTTTTT
13,.,TRBJ1-1,TRBV11-2,.,CASSPSGGPEAFF,TGTGCCAGCAGCCCCAGCGGAGGCCCTGAAGCTTTCTTT
15,.,TRBJ2-7,TRBV18,few,CASSPSRGALREQYF,TGTGCCAGCTCACCATCTCGGGGAGCCCTACGAGAGCAGTACTTC
13,.,TRBJ1-4,TRBV29-1,.,CSVTGGLGEKLFF,TGCAGCGTCACCGGAGGTTTGGGTGAAAAACTGTTTTTT
17,TRBD2,TRBJ2-3,TRBV5-1,once,CASSLEASGGASDTQYF,TGCGCCAGCAGCTTGGAGGCTAGCGGGGGGGCATCCGATACGCAGTATTTT
15,TRBD2,TRBJ2-7,TRBV9,.,CASSVEGGSTYEQYF,TGTGCCAGCAGCGTAGAGGGCGGGAGTACGTACGAGCAGTACTTC
13,.,TRBJ1-3,TRBV27,.,CATKRRAGNTIYF,TGTGCCACCAAGAGGCGGGCTGGAAACACCATATATTTT